A single sample is the source of the 2 T cell receptor beta chains below, sequenced in a study of blood T cell repertoires in COVID-19. Method: immunoSEQ multiplex PCR; TCRdb's copy keeps in-frame clones and lacks some. The profile covers a few hundred thousand clones, with 75% to 85% appearing a single time and about 8.9% taken by the ten largest. The specimen sequenced was peripheral blood. The receptors were sampled from a man between 50 and 59 years old with active or convalescent COVID-19.

V gene TRBV6-2 or TRBV6-3 combines with J gene TRBJ1-2; 7 bases align to TRBD1. V was clipped by 2 bases and J by 6 bases; unmatched bases: 6. The CDR3 spans 14 residues. Germline V gene sequence: CDR1 MNHEY, CDR2 SVGEGT. This chain's CDR3 is CASSYPAGGHGYTF. The CDR3, as DNA: TGTGCCAGCAGTTACCCGGCAGGGGGTCATGGCTACACCTTC.

The rearrangement joins TRBV29-1 to TRBJ2-7, with 8 bases matching TRBD2. This CDR3 has 12 amino acids. Germline trimming cut 6 bases from V and 3 bases from J; bases unmatched to any gene: 4. In germline, CDR1 is SQVTM, CDR2 ANQGSEA. CDR3 DNA sequence: TGCAGCGTCACTAGCGGTAACTACGAGCAGTACTTC. It codes for CSVTSGNYEQYF.